The present T cell receptor (beta chain) was sequenced within a study of cytomegalovirus exposure and HLA in healthy donors. PCR primers comprised 60 Vbeta and 13 Jbeta primers. Libraries were prepared by immunoSEQ multiplex PCR; TCRdb keeps only in-frame clonotypes and omits some of them. This table holds around 64,000 clones, approximately 58% found once. The germline V gene encodes CDR1 SGHDT and CDR2 YYEEEE. The CDR3 is made up of 16 amino acids. Trimming removed 1 base at V and 3 bases at J, with 16 bases between. On this clone itself: Its antigen is currently unknown.

General study results and limits: Donor immune exposure was known only as CMV serostatus. Clonal expansion, a later analysis showed, was greater in HLA-associated TCR beta chains than in equally common others.

The clonotype was recovered from a woman aged 45-65 years in good health and CMV-seronegative. What was sequenced was PBMCs. This chain uses TRBV5-6 with TRBJ1-2; D remains unclear. CDR3 amino acids: CASSLKAQPTDYGYTF. CDR3 in DNA: TGTGCCAGCAGCTTGAAGGCCCAACCTACAGACTATGGCTACACCTTC.